This TCR beta chain was captured by sequencing in a study of blood T cell repertoires in COVID-19. The overall study: Some COVID-19 samples were acute and others convalescent; all came from the United States, Italy and Spain.

Per the original data handling: Quantification of nucleated cells was approximated via reference gene primer amplification. The repertoire was sequenced with immunoSEQ multiplex PCR; TCRdb's copy has only in-frame clones and lacks some. V, J and clone size derive from that table, while D and trimming were established from the DNA sequence. This table holds 270,000 or so clones, over 75% found once. The CDR3 covers 14 residues. Trimming left V 7 bases short and J 6 bases short, with 16 bases between. CDR1 and CDR2 from the germline V gene are LNHDA and SQIVND (reference sequence). The material sequenced was peripheral blood. This receptor was taken from a human donor in a cohort sampled during active COVID-19. V usage is TRBV19 and J usage is TRBJ2-4; no clear D gene. The CDR3 DNA sequence: TGTGCCAGTATTGACACACGATTACGAAACATTCAGTACTTC. Encoded protein: CASIDTRLRNIQYF.